One and the same sample provided the 11 T cell receptor beta chains below, sequenced in a study of T cells in Graves' hyperthyroidism and ophthalmopathy. TCR beta CDR3 regions were amplified from RNA. First-round RT-PCR targeting the TCR CDR3 was performed with the HTBI primer set. MiXCR, run by TCRdb on the multiplex PCR reads, gives a single entry per CDR3 protein. Here the sample spans about 500,000 distinct CDR3 sequences, around 17% being singletons. The specimen sequenced was blood. Every receptor here comes from a young woman with Graves' hyperthyroidism.

Points on this clonotype: At one boundary the junction diverges from the germline segment, which might be a read error. The chain employs TRBV28 and TRBJ2-7, with TRBD1 matching 8 bases. Germline CDR1 MDHEN, CDR2 SYDVKM. The CDR3 is made up of 14 amino acids. This CDR3 is CASSLWTGNYEQYF. The CDR3 coding sequence is TGTGCCAGCAGTCTATGGACAGGGAACTACGAGCAGTACTTC.

Points on this clonotype: One base away lies a much larger clone, so this may be a sequencing read error. The rearrangement links TRBV4-1 to TRBJ2-3, with D perhaps TRBD1 or TRBD2 (5 bases each). The CDR3 has 13 amino acids. Germline assignment: CDR1 MGHRA and CDR2 YSYEKL. V dropped 2 bases and J dropped 9 bases, with 12 bases sitting between them. The CDR3 spells CASSQCRDETQYF. The CDR3 DNA reads as TGCGCCAGCAGCCAATGCCGGGACGAGACGCAGTATTTT.

This clonotype was seen many times. V and J are TRBV10-3 and TRBJ2-3; 8 positions match TRBD2. The J segment lost 4 bases and the V segment lost 6 bases, leaving 15 bases of the junction unmatched. Germline V gene data show CDR1 as ENHRY and CDR2 as SYGVKD. This CDR3 has 17 amino acids. The CDR3: CAISQPAGGRIADTQYF. The CDR3 DNA reads TGTGCCATCAGCCAGCCTGCGGGAGGAAGAATCGCAGATACGCAGTATTTT.

This clonotype has a count of ten or more. The chain is built from TRBV2 and TRBJ1-6; maybe TRBD1 (6 bases). Germline lookup yields CDR1 SNHLY and CDR2 FYNNEI. The V end was cut by 8 bases, the J end by 7 bases, with 12 bases between. This CDR3 has 13 amino acids. This CDR3 is CASEDTGNSPLHF. As DNA, the CDR3 is TGTGCCAGCGAGGACACAGGGAATTCACCCCTCCACTTT.

This clonotype came up many times. The chain employs TRBV27 and TRBJ2-5, with D perhaps matching TRBD1 (6 bases). With 3 bases removed from V and 7 bases from J, the gap between germline ends came to 15 bases. This CDR3 spans 14 amino acids. Germline-derived CDR1 and CDR2 are MNHEY and SMNVEV (reference sequence). The CDR3 bases are TGTGCCAGCAGTTTGGACAGAGCCGAGGGGACCCAGTACTTC. Encoded protein: CASSLDRAEGTQYF.

V gene TRBV7-9 combines with J gene TRBJ2-2; 8 bases agree with TRBD1. The junction had 9 bases not matched to a gene; V was cut back by 5 bases and J by 7 bases. The CDR3 runs 15 residues. Looked up from germline, CDR1 is SEHNR and CDR2 is FQNEAQ (reference sequence). CDR3: CASSHPGGAYGELFF. The CDR3 coding sequence is TGTGCCAGCAGCCACCCAGGGGGCGCGTACGGGGAGCTGTTTTTT.

This clonotype turned up a few times. The V call is TRBV29-1, the J call TRBJ1-1; no reliable D call. This CDR3 region has 13 residues. The V end lost 4 bases, the J end lost 1 base, and 10 bases lay between the germline ends. Per germline, CDR1 SQVTM and CDR2 ANQGSEA. CDR3 coding DNA: TGCAGCGTTGGGGTCCAGACGAACACTGAAGCTTTCTTT. Encoded protein: CSVGVQTNTEAFF. Full variable domain (missing parts from reference TRBV29-1 and TRBJ1-1): SAVISQKPSRDICQRGTSLTIQCQVDSQVTMMFWYRQQPGQSLTLIATANQGSEATYESGFVIDKFPISRPNLTFSTLTVSNMSPEDSSIYLCSVGVQTNTEAFFGQGTRLTVV.

This clonotype was recorded many times. V usage is TRBV29-1 and J usage is TRBJ2-1, with 9 bases lining up with TRBD1. The CDR3 is 14 residues long. CDR1 is SQVTM and CDR2 is ANQGSEA in the germline V gene. With 4 bases clipped from V and 5 bases from J, the junction kept 6 bases outside the gene matches. The CDR3 reads CSVVRGTGHNEQFF. CDR3 DNA sequence: TGCAGCGTTGTTCGCGGGACAGGGCACAATGAGCAGTTCTTC.

This clonotype was counted many times. The V and J genes are TRBV28 and TRBJ1-1; D ambiguous. Looked up from germline, CDR1 is MDHEN and CDR2 is SYDVKM. Trimming removed 11 bases at V and 0 bases at J, with 13 bases between. CDR3 length equals 13 residues. Written as DNA, the CDR3 is TGTGCCCACTCCTCCCACATGAACACTGAAGCTTTCTTT. Translation: CAHSSHMNTEAFF.

V usage is TRBV6-4 and J usage is TRBJ2-2; tentatively, D is TRBD1 (6 bases). CDR1 and CDR2 (germline): MRHNA, SNTAGT. This CDR3 comprises 14 residues. Trimming left V 0 bases short and J 5 bases short, with 7 bases between. The CDR3 here is CASSDSQGTGELFF. The CDR3, as DNA: TGTGCCAGCAGTGACTCACAGGGTACCGGGGAGCTGTTTTTT.

J is TRBJ2-1 and V is TRBV19; 9 bases agree with TRBD1. CDR3 length: 15 amino acids. J lost 0 bases, V lost 3 bases, and 0 bases had no gene match. Germline V gene sequence: CDR1 LNHDA, CDR2 SQIVND (reference sequence). The CDR3 DNA reads as TGTGCCAGTAGTATGGACAGGGGCTCCTACAATGAGCAGTTCTTC. Amino acids: CASSMDRGSYNEQFF.